This T cell receptor (beta chain) was captured in a study of blood T cell repertoires in COVID-19. The CDR3 length is 15 residues. Trimming took 4 bases from V and 7 from J; bases not matched to a gene: 9. Germline V gene lookup returns CDR1 SGHRS and CDR2 YFSETQ. Under the authors' procedure: Amplification from reference gene primers served as the basis for estimated nucleated cell counts. Profiled with immunoSEQ multiplex PCR; TCRdb holds only in-frame clones, not every one. The D gene and trimming were derived from the DNA, and the V and J assignments and clone size from that table. This table has approximately 200,000 clones, 94% appearing once. The Seattle patients, enrolled during active infection, were followed longitudinally.

The specimen was peripheral blood. The rearrangement links TRBV5-1 to TRBJ1-4; 8 bases agree with TRBD1. The TCR originated in a man aged 25-45 years with COVID-19, enrolled during active disease. CDR3 nucleotides: TGCGCCAGCAGCCGGCCTGAGACAGGGGTTGAAAAACTGTTTTTT. This encodes CASSRPETGVEKLFF.